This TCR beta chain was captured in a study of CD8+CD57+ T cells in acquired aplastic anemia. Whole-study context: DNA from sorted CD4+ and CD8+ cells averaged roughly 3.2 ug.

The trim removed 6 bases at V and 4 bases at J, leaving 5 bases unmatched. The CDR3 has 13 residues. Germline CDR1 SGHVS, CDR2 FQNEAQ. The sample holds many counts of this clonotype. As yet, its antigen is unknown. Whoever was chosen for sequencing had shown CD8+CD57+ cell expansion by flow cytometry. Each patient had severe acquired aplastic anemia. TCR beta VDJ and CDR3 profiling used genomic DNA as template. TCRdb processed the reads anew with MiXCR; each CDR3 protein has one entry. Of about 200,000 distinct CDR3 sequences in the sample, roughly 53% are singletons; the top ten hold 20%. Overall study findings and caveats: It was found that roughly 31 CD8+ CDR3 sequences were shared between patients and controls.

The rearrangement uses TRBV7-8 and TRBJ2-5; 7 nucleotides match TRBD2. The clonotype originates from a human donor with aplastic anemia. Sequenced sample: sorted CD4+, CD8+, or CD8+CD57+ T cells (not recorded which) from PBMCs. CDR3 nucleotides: TGTGCCAGCAGGCTGAGGGAGGGAGAGACCCAGTACTTC. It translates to CASRLREGETQYF.